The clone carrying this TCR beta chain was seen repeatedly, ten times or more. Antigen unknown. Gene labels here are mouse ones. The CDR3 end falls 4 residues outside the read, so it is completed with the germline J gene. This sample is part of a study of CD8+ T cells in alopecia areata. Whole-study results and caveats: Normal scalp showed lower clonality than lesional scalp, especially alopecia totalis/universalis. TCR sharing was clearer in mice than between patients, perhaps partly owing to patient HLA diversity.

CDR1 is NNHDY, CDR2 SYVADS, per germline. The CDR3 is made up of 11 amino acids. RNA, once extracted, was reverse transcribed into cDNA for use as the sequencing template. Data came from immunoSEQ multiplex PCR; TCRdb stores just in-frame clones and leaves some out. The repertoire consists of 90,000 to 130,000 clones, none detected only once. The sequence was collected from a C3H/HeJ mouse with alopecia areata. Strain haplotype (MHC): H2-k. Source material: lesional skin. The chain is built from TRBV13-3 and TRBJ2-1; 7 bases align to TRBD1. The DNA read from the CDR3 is TGTGCCACCGCACAGGGGGCT. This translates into CATAQGA. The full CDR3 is CATAQGAEQFF.